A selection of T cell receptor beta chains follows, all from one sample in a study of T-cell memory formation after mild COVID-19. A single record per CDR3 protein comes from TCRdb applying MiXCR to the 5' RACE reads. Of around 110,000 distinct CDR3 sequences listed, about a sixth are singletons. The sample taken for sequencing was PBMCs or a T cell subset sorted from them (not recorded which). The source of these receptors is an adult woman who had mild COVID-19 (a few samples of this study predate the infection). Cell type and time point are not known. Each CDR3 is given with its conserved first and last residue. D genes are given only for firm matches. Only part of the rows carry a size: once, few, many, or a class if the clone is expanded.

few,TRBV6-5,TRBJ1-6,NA,TGTGCCAGCAGTTACTTAGGGGCAGGTAATTCACCCCTCCACTTT,CASSYLGAGNSPLHF
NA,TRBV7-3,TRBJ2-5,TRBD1,TGTGCCAGCAGCTTAACAGGGACAGGGATTGAGACCCAGTACTTC,CASSLTGTGIETQYF
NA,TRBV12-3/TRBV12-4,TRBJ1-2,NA,TGTGACAGCAGTTTAAGCGAGAACTATGGCTACACCTTC,CDSSLSENYGYTF
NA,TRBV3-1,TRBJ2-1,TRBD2,TGTGCCAGCAGCTCATCACTAGCGGGAGTTCATGAGCAGTTCTTC,CASSSSLAGVHEQFF
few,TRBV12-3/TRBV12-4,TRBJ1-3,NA,TGTGCCAGCACCCTTGGTTATGGCGGAAACACCATATATTTT,CASTLGYGGNTIYF
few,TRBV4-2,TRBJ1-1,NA,TGTGCGGCCGGACGCGCCACTGAAGCTTTCTTT,CAAGRATEAFF
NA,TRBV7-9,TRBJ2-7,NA,TGTGCCAGCAGCTCGCCTCCCTGGGAGTACTTC,CASSSPPWEYF
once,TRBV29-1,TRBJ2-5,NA,TGCAGCGTAGAAGGAACACCCTGGCGGGAGACCCAGTACTTC,CSVEGTPWRETQYF
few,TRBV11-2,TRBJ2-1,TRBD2,TGTGCCAGCAGCTTAGAACCGGGGGGGCTAGCGGGTGAGCAGTTCTTC,CASSLEPGGLAGEQFF
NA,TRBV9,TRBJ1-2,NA,TGTGCCAGCAGCGCGGACAGAGAAAACTATGGCTACACCTTC,CASSADRENYGYTF
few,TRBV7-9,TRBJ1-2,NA,TGTGCCAGCAGCTTAGAAGAGGAGGTCACCTTC,CASSLEEEVTF
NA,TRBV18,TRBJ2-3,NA,TGTGCCAGCCTTAAGGCGGATTCCACAGATACGCAGTATTTT,CASLKADSTDTQYF
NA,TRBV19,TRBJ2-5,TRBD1,TGTGCCAGTAGTATTCGCACCGGGACAGCCGAAGAGACCCAGTACTTC,CASSIRTGTAEETQYF
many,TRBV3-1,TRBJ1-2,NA,TGTGCCAGCAGCCCACGGACAGAGCCCTATGGCTACACCTTC,CASSPRTEPYGYTF
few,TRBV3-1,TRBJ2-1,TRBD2,TGTGCCAGCAGCCAAGATGGCCTAGCGGGAGGGCCCCGTTGGGAATTCTTC,CASSQDGLAGGPRWEFF
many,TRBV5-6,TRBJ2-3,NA,TGTGCCAGCAGCCCCGGCCCAGGAGCTAGCACAGATACGCAGTATTTT,CASSPGPGASTDTQYF
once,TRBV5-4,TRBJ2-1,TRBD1,TGTGCCAGCAGCCAACAGGGGCATGAGCAGTTCTTC,CASSQQGHEQFF
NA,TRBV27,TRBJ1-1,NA,TGTGCCAGCAGTTTAATGGGTTTCTCTGAAGCTTTCTTT,CASSLMGFSEAFF
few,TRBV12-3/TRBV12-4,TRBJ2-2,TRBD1,TGTGCCAGCAGGAACTCAGCCGCGGACAGGGACACCGGGGAGCTGTTTTTT,CASRNSAADRDTGELFF
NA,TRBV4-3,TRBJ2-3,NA,TGCGCCAGCAGCCAGATGACTGTTAGCACAGATACGCAGTATTTT,CASSQMTVSTDTQYF
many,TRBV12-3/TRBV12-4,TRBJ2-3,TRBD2,TGTGCCAGCAGTTTGCCGACTAGCGCAGATACGCAGTATTTT,CASSLPTSADTQYF
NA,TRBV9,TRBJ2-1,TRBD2,TGTGCCAGCAGCCCAAGACTAGCGGGAGCGGGGTCCTACAATGAGCAGTTCTTC,CASSPRLAGAGSYNEQFF
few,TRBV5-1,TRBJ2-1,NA,TGCGCCAGCAGCTTGGCCTTCGCAGATAATGAGCAGTTCTTC,CASSLAFADNEQFF
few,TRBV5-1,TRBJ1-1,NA,TGCGCCAGCAGCTTGCTAGGGGGAGAAAACACTGAAGCTTTCTTT,CASSLLGGENTEAFF
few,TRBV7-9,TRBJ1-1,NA,TGTGCCAGCAGCTTCGGGAGTCGGAACACTGAAGCTTTCTTT,CASSFGSRNTEAFF
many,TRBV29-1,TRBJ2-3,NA,TGCAGCAGCCAGGAGAACACAGATACGCAGTATTTT,CSSQENTDTQYF
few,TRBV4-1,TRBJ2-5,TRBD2,TGCGCCAGCAAGGGGCCGGGACTAGCGGGGGGACCCGAGACCCAGTACTTC,CASKGPGLAGGPETQYF
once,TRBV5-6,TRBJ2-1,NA,TGTGCCAGCAGACAACCCGGGGATGAGCAGTTCTTC,CASRQPGDEQFF
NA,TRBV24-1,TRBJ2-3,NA,TGTGCCACCAGTGAGACTACAGCAGATACGCAGTATTTT,CATSETTADTQYF
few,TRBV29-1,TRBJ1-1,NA,TGCAGCGCCCGCGCCCGTACAGTCATGAACACTGAAGCTTTCTTT,CSARARTVMNTEAFF
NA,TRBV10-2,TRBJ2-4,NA,TGCGCCAGCAGTGAGGGGGGTGGGAACATTCAGTACTTC,CASSEGGGNIQYF
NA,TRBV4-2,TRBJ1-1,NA,TGTGCCAGCAGCCTCCAGAGGGTAGCTTTCTTT,CASSLQRVAFF
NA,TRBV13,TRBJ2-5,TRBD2,TGTGCCAGCAGCGAAAAGCTAGCGGGAGTTCACGAGACCCAGTACTTC,CASSEKLAGVHETQYF
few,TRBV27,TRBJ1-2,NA,TGTGCCAGCAGTCCCTTTCATAACTATGGCTACACCTTC,CASSPFHNYGYTF
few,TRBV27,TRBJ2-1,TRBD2,TGTGCCAGCAGTTACGGGACTAGCGACCGGGAGCAGTTCTTC,CASSYGTSDREQFF
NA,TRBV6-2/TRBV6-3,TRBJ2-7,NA,TGTGCCAGCAGTTACTCGAAGGAGGGGACTCTCTTGAGGGAGCAGTACTTC,CASSYSKEGTLLREQYF
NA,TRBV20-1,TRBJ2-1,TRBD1,TGCAGTGCTAGACCCAGGACAGGGTATGAGCAGTTCTTC,CSARPRTGYEQFF
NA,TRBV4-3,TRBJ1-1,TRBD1,TGCGCCAGCGGACAGACAGGGAGGAACACTGAAGCTTTCTTT,CASGQTGRNTEAFF
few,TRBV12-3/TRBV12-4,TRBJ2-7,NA,TGTGCCAGCAGTTTAGCCCCGCCCTACGAGCAGTACTTC,CASSLAPPYEQYF
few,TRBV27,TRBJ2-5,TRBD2,TGTGCCAGCAGTTTAGTAGCGGGGTTTGGAGAGACCCAGTACTTC,CASSLVAGFGETQYF
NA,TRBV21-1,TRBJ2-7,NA,TGTGCCAGCAGCCCGGAAAAGAGTCAGCTCTACGAGCAGTACTTC,CASSPEKSQLYEQYF
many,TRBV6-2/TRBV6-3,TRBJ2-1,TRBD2,TGTGCCAGCAGCCGCCCCGAGACTAGCGGACTCAATGAGCAGTTCTTC,CASSRPETSGLNEQFF
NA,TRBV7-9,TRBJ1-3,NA,TGTGCCAGCAGCTTAGTAGGCAGCTCTGGAAACACCATATATTTT,CASSLVGSSGNTIYF
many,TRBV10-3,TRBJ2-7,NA,TGTGCCATCATGAGGGAGCGAGGGGAGCAGTACTTC,CAIMRERGEQYF
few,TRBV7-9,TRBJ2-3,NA,TGTGCCAGTAGCGACTACCGATATACGCAGTATTTT,CASSDYRYTQYF
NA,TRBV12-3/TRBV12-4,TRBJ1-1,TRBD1,TGTGCCAGCAGACAGGGGGCTATTACGGAAGCTTTCTTT,CASRQGAITEAFF